The 18 T cell receptor beta chains below were found in one sample sequenced in a study of blood T cell repertoires in COVID-19. Some clones are missing from TCRdb's copy, which holds only in-frame ones; the method was immunoSEQ multiplex PCR. The sample holds under 95,000 clones, around nine tenths seen once. Specimen: peripheral blood. The receptors were sampled from a woman aged 80 or over with acute or convalescent COVID-19.

This clone was detected a few times. The V and J genes are TRBV12-5 and TRBJ2-2; D call uncertain. The ends were cut back, 1 base at V and 2 bases at J, with 5 bases in the middle. Looked up from germline, CDR1 is LGHNT and CDR2 is FRNRAP. This CDR3 comprises 14 residues. In DNA form, the CDR3 reads TGTGCTAGTGGTTTGGCCAGTAACACCGGGGAGCTGTTTTTT. As protein: CASGLASNTGELFF. The full variable domain, completed using reference TRBV12-5 and TRBJ2-2, is DARVTQTPRHKVTEMGQEVTMRCQPILGHNTVFWYRQTMMQGLELLAYFRNRAPLDDSGMPKDRFSAEMPDATLATLKIQPSEPRDSAVYFCASGLASNTGELFFGEGSRLTVL.

The chain employs TRBV10-3 and TRBJ1-3; 8 bases match TRBD1. Germline V gene sequence: CDR1 ENHRY, CDR2 SYGVKD. Losses at the gene ends were 3 bases for V and 3 bases for J; bases not matched to a gene: 7. The CDR3 extends over 16 amino acids. The CDR3 reads CAISESTGVGGNTIYF. For the CDR3, the DNA is TGTGCCATCAGTGAATCGACAGGGGTTGGTGGAAACACCATATATTTT.

The CDR3, as DNA: TGTGCCAGCAGCTCCACCAGATCGAACACTGAAGCTTTCTTT. It is translated as CASSSTRSNTEAFF. This chain links TRBV6-5 with TRBJ1-1; no definite D call. CDR1 and CDR2 from the germline V gene are MNHEY and SVGAGI. The ends were cut back, 6 bases at V and 1 base at J, with 12 bases in the middle. The CDR3 contains 14 residues.

V is TRBV27 and J is TRBJ1-4; 7 bases line up with TRBD1. This CDR3 comprises 15 residues. Germline V gene lookup returns CDR1 MNHEY and CDR2 SMNVEV (reference sequence). With V trimmed by 6 bases and J by 7 bases, 11 bases remained unmatched. The CDR3 sequence is CASRRPGGKGEKLFF. The CDR3 DNA is TGTGCCAGCAGGCGACCAGGGGGTAAGGGTGAAAAACTGTTTTTT.

The J gene is TRBJ1-5, the V gene TRBV6-6; D remains unclear. There are 16 residues in the CDR3. Germline CDR1 and CDR2: MNHNY and SVGAGI (reference sequence). Deletions cut 5 bases from V and 3 bases from J, with 17 bases between. This CDR3 is CASSLTGGLANQPQHF. The DNA of the CDR3 is TGTGCCAGCAGTCTTACGGGAGGGTTAGCCAATCAGCCCCAGCATTTT.

This clone was detected once. The rearrangement links TRBV6-5 to TRBJ1-2; D ambiguous. Trimming pared 2 bases from V and 2 bases from J, leaving 6 bases between. This CDR3 is built from 13 residues. Germline CDR1 MNHEY, CDR2 SVGAGI. The CDR3 loop reads CASSYRENYGYTF. The CDR3 DNA sequence: TGTGCCAGCAGTTACCGGGAGAACTATGGCTACACCTTC.

The chain has TRBV11-2 and TRBJ2-1; D might be TRBD2 (7 bases). Trimming took off 8 bases at V and 5 bases at J, with 16 bases between the two ends. Germline CDR1 reads SGHAT; CDR2 reads FQNNGV. CDR3 length: 14 amino acids. CDR3 nucleotide sequence: TGTGCCAGCTCTAAGGGGGGGGGAGACAATGAGCAGTTCTTC. Residues: CASSKGGGDNEQFF.

CDR3 residues: CASSHRGGRGNTEAFF. As DNA, the CDR3 is TGTGCCAGCAGCCATAGAGGGGGCAGGGGGAACACTGAAGCTTTCTTT. The rearrangement joins TRBV14 to TRBJ1-1; 7 nucleotides match TRBD1. There are 16 residues in the CDR3. Germline V gene data show CDR1 as SGHDN and CDR2 as FVKESK. V was clipped by 3 bases and J by 1 base; unmatched bases: 8.

J is TRBJ1-3 and V is TRBV9; D gene ambiguous. CDR1 and CDR2 from the germline V gene are SGDLS and YYNGEE. Trimming removed 0 bases at V and 0 bases at J, with 13 bases between. This CDR3 is 17 amino acids long. CDR3 sequence (DNA): TGTGCCAGCAGCGTAGCTCCATCACTGAGCTCTGGAAACACCATATATTTT. This translates into CASSVAPSLSSGNTIYF.

This clone appeared a few times. The rearrangement uses TRBV12-3 or TRBV12-4 and TRBJ2-7, with a tentative D call TRBD1 (6 bases). Trimming took off 6 bases at V and 4 bases at J, with 13 bases between the two ends. CDR3 length: 13 amino acids. The CDR3 DNA reads as TGTGCCAGCAGATTGGACAGTGATTACGAGCAGTACTTC. Protein: CASRLDSDYEQYF.

The chain joins TRBV2 to TRBJ2-1; possibly TRBD2 for D (6 bases). Germline V gene data show CDR1 as SNHLY and CDR2 as FYNNEI. Trimming left V 5 bases short and J 7 bases short, with 15 bases between. There are 14 residues in the CDR3. This chain's CDR3 is CASSYARGLNEQFF. The CDR3 nucleotides are TGTGCCAGCAGTTACGCCCGGGGGTTAAATGAGCAGTTCTTC.

J is TRBJ2-7 and V is TRBV4-1, with a possible D match to TRBD2 (6 bases). From germline, CDR1 is MGHRA and CDR2 YSYEKL. With 4 bases removed from V and 7 bases from J, the gap between germline ends came to 14 bases. This CDR3 has 13 amino acids. CDR3 amino acids: CASSPGSTWEQYF. The DNA for the CDR3 is TGCGCCAGCAGCCCCGGGAGTACGTGGGAGCAGTACTTC.

The V call is TRBV10-3, the J call TRBJ2-7; 11 bases are a match to TRBD2. Germline trimming cut 4 bases from V and 2 bases from J; bases unmatched to any gene: 1. The CDR3 covers 14 residues. Germline V lookup: CDR1 ENHRY, CDR2 SYGVKD. CDR3 loop: CAISASGGTYEQYF. In DNA, the CDR3 is TGTGCCATCAGTGCTAGCGGGGGGACCTACGAGCAGTACTTC.

The rearrangement joins TRBV5-1 to TRBJ1-1; 7 nucleotides match TRBD1. Germline trimming cut 4 bases from V and 2 bases from J; bases unmatched to any gene: 5. The CDR3 consists of 14 residues. The germline V gene has CDR1 SGHRS and CDR2 YFSETQ. CDR3 amino acids: CASSPQGTNTEAFF. The CDR3 DNA reads as TGCGCCAGCAGCCCACAGGGGACCAACACTGAAGCTTTCTTT.

This chain joins TRBV7-9 and TRBJ1-2; D remains unclear. With 2 bases removed from V and 8 bases from J, the gap between germline ends came to 12 bases. The germline gives CDR1 SEHNR, CDR2 FQNEAQ (reference sequence). This CDR3 is 13 amino acids long. The CDR3 sequence: CASSLREGSGYTF. The CDR3 DNA sequence: TGTGCCAGCAGCTTACGGGAAGGATCAGGCTACACCTTC.

V is TRBV5-1 and J is TRBJ2-7; maybe TRBD2 (5 bases). The V end was cut by 3 bases, the J end by 7 bases, with 11 bases between. The CDR3 has 12 amino acids. Germline V gives CDR1 SGHRS, CDR2 YFSETQ. CDR3 DNA: TGCGCCAGCAGCTATGACACGGGGGAGCAGTACTTC. Its protein product is CASSYDTGEQYF.

This chain joins TRBV18 and TRBJ2-7; TRBD2 agrees at 14 bases. CDR1 is KGHSH, CDR2 LQKENI, per germline. The CDR3 totals 16 residues. The V gene end was trimmed by 3 bases and the J gene end by 4 bases; junction bases not matched to a gene: 5. The chain's CDR3 is CASSPDRTSGRYEQYF. CDR3 bases: TGTGCCAGCTCACCGGATCGGACTAGCGGGAGGTACGAGCAGTACTTC.

The chain joins TRBV19 to TRBJ2-1; D might be TRBD2 (5 bases). This CDR3 is built from 15 residues. CDR1 and CDR2 from the germline V gene are LNHDA and SQIVND (reference sequence). The ends were cut back, 1 base at V and 0 bases at J, with 7 bases in the middle. CDR3 bases: TGTGCCAGTAGTATAGCTGGGAGCTCCTACAATGAGCAGTTCTTC. It encodes CASSIAGSSYNEQFF.